Listed below are T cell receptor beta chains from one sample, sequenced in a study of blood T cell repertoires in COVID-19. Here immunoSEQ multiplex PCR was the method, and the copy in TCRdb shows in-frame clones only, minus some. The sample carries 55,000 or so clones, approximately 90% recorded once. The sample was peripheral blood. The receptors derive from a woman aged 60-75 years with COVID-19, enrolled during active disease. Each CDR3 is given with its conserved first and last residue. Fields, in order: clone size, V gene, D gene, J gene, CDR3 DNA, CDR3 protein. D genes are given only for firm matches. Clone size is shown for a subset of rows, as once, few, many or a class of expanded clone.

clone_size: .
v_call: TRBV6-5
d_call: TRBD1
j_call: TRBJ1-3
cdr3_nt: TGTGCCAGCAGGGACAGGGCGTCCTCCGGCACCATATATTTT
cdr3_aa: CASRDRASSGTIYF

clone_size: .
v_call: TRBV4-1
d_call: TRBD1
j_call: TRBJ2-4
cdr3_nt: TGCGCCAGCAGCCAAGAAGGGACAGGGAGTAGGAAAGACATTCAGTACTTC
cdr3_aa: CASSQEGTGSRKDIQYF

clone_size: .
v_call: TRBV11-2
d_call: TRBD2
j_call: TRBJ2-5
cdr3_nt: TGTGCCAGCAGCTTAGAAACTAGCGGGACCCAGTACTTC
cdr3_aa: CASSLETSGTQYF

clone_size: .
v_call: TRBV9
d_call: TRBD2
j_call: TRBJ2-1
cdr3_nt: TGTGCCAGCAGCGTAGGGGGTAGCGGGAGGGCCAGTGAGCAGTTCTTC
cdr3_aa: CASSVGGSGRASEQFF

clone_size: .
v_call: TRBV7-2
d_call: .
j_call: TRBJ1-1
cdr3_nt: TGTGCCAGCAGCTTAGTGAGGGATTCTGAAGCTTTCTTT
cdr3_aa: CASSLVRDSEAFF

clone_size: .
v_call: TRBV24-1
d_call: TRBD2
j_call: TRBJ2-1
cdr3_nt: TGTGCCACCAGTGATTCGGGACTAGCGGTCCACAATGAGCAGTTCTTC
cdr3_aa: CATSDSGLAVHNEQFF

clone_size: once
v_call: TRBV13
d_call: TRBD2
j_call: TRBJ2-1
cdr3_nt: TGTGCCAGCAGCTTAGCACTAGCGGGAGGAAACTACAATGAGCAGTTCTTC
cdr3_aa: CASSLALAGGNYNEQFF

clone_size: .
v_call: TRBV6-5
d_call: TRBD1
j_call: TRBJ1-1
cdr3_nt: TGTGCCAGCAGAGGTGACAGGGTTTGGAGCACTGAAGCTTTCTTT
cdr3_aa: CASRGDRVWSTEAFF

clone_size: once
v_call: TRBV24-1
d_call: .
j_call: TRBJ2-3
cdr3_nt: TGTGCCACCAGTAACACAGCTAGCACAGATACGCAGTATTTT
cdr3_aa: CATSNTASTDTQYF

clone_size: .
v_call: TRBV6-5
d_call: TRBD1
j_call: TRBJ1-1
cdr3_nt: TGTGCCACTCTTCGACAGGGGGCAGGTCGAGCTTTCTTT
cdr3_aa: CATLRQGAGRAFF

clone_size: .
v_call: TRBV2
d_call: TRBD1
j_call: TRBJ1-6
cdr3_nt: TGTGCCAGCAGGGAGTGGGGGCAGGGGGTAGGATCACCCCTCCACTTT
cdr3_aa: CASREWGQGVGSPLHF

clone_size: few
v_call: TRBV30
d_call: .
j_call: TRBJ2-7
cdr3_nt: TGTGCCTGGGTCAGGGGTACCTACGAGCAGTACTTC
cdr3_aa: CAWVRGTYEQYF

clone_size: .
v_call: TRBV27
d_call: .
j_call: TRBJ2-3
cdr3_nt: TGTGCCAGCAGTTTCAGAAGCGGAATGAGGGCAGATACGCAGTATTTT
cdr3_aa: CASSFRSGMRADTQYF

clone_size: .
v_call: TRBV30
d_call: .
j_call: TRBJ1-4
cdr3_nt: TGTGCCTGGAGTAGAGGAGTACCTAATGAAAAACTGTTTTTT
cdr3_aa: CAWSRGVPNEKLFF

clone_size: .
v_call: TRBV5-4
d_call: TRBD1
j_call: TRBJ1-4
cdr3_nt: TGTGCCAGCAGCGCCGGACAGGGTAGAGGTGAAAAACTGTTTTTT
cdr3_aa: CASSAGQGRGEKLFF